Presented here are 9 T cell receptor beta chains from one specimen sequenced in a study of blood T cells in healthy people across ages. Primed by a sample-barcoded 5' primer and a J-beta primer mix, a second PCR proceeded for about 6 to 12 cycles. TCRdb recomputed calls from the 5' RACE reads with MiXCR, one row per CDR3 protein. This table holds roughly 1,700,000 distinct CDR3 sequences, 28% found once. The specimen sequenced was blood. These receptors originate from a woman aged 25 to 39 in good health.

The table lists this clonotype with a few counts. V and J are TRBV7-9 and TRBJ1-2; D unclear. The CDR3 loop spans 8 amino acids. The germline V and J ends were trimmed by 4 bases and 13 bases, with 4 bases remaining between them. CDR1 and CDR2 from the germline V gene are SEHNR and FQNEAQ (reference sequence). The CDR3 DNA follows: TGTGCCAGCAGCTCGGGCACCTTC. It specifies CASSSGTF.

The chain uses TRBV3-1 and TRBJ2-1; D is unclear. Trimming removed 4 bases at V and 4 bases at J, with 11 bases between. CDR3 size: 14 residues. Germline CDR1 reads LGHDT; CDR2 reads YNNKEL (reference sequence). The CDR3 DNA sequence: TGTGCCAGCAGCCTGGTTGCAGAATACAATGAGCAGTTCTTC. Its translation is CASSLVAEYNEQFF.

A remark on this clonotype: One end of the junction is discordant with germline, which a read error may explain. CDR3 sequence (DNA): TGCAGTGCTAGCGGGCTAGCGGGGCGGTACGAGCGGTACTTC. This translates into CSASGLAGRYERYF. The chain combines TRBV20-1 with TRBJ2-7; 9 bases line up with TRBD2. This CDR3 region has 14 residues. The germline V gene encodes CDR1 DFQATT and CDR2 SNEGSKA (reference sequence).

This clonotype was seen only a few times. Sequence at one end of the junction differs from germline and may be a read error. The chain links TRBV2 to TRBJ2-1; D remains unclear. CDR1 SNHLY and CDR2 FYNNEI come from the germline V gene. This CDR3 spans 12 amino acids. CDR3 sequence: CASSGPNNDQFF. The DNA of the CDR3 is TGTGCCAGCAGCGGGCCTAACAATGATCAGTTCTTC.

On this clonotype: An end of the junction differs from the germline gene, which may be a read error. The rearrangement uses TRBV14 and TRBJ2-7; D unclear. Germline-derived CDR1 and CDR2 are SGHDN and FVKESK. The CDR3 contains 14 residues. CDR3 region: CATSTSPAIYEQYF. The CDR3 DNA is TGTGCCACCAGCACATCCCCAGCTATCTACGAGCAGTACTTC.

Notes on this clonotype: This may be a read error, as it is one base from a much larger clone. The V gene is TRBV18, the J gene TRBJ2-7; D remains ambiguous. In germline, CDR1 is KGHSH, CDR2 LQKENI. There are 13 residues in the CDR3. CDR3 sequence reads: CASSSDILYGQYF. CDR3 in DNA: TGTGCCAGCTCAAGCGACATACTCTACGGGCAGTACTTC.

This clonotype was observed a few times. The V call is TRBV20-1, the J call TRBJ2-7; 9 bases are a match to TRBD2. After removal of 0 bases from V and 6 bases from J, the junction contained 12 bases not matched to a gene. Germline V gene data show CDR1 as DFQATT and CDR2 as SNEGSKA (reference sequence). This CDR3 has 16 amino acids. CDR3: CSARDRGLARSREQYF. The CDR3 DNA reads TGCAGTGCTAGAGATAGAGGACTAGCGAGGAGTCGCGAGCAGTACTTC.

This sequence joins TRBV28 and TRBJ2-7; 10 bases align to TRBD1. The V segment lost 8 bases and the J segment 1 base; nucleotides outside the gene matches: 8. This CDR3 comprises 15 residues. The germline V gene encodes CDR1 MDHEN and CDR2 SYDVKM. The CDR3, as DNA: TGTGCCAGCCTCCCTAGGGGACAGGGGTCCTACGAGCAGTACTTC. It encodes CASLPRGQGSYEQYF. Looking up the rest from reference TRBV28 and TRBJ2-7 gives the full variable domain: DVKVTQSSRYLVKRTGEKVFLECVQDMDHENMFWYRQDPGLGLRLIYFSYDVKMKEKGDIPEGYSVSREKKERFSLILESASTNQTSMYLCASLPRGQGSYEQYFGPGTRLTVT.

This rearrangement joins TRBV6-2 or TRBV6-3 to TRBJ2-7; D might be TRBD2 (5 bases). Germline V lookup: CDR1 MNHEY, CDR2 SVGEGT. Trimming cost V 6 bases and J 2 bases, with 20 bases left between them. The CDR3 has 16 amino acids. The chain's CDR3 is CASRDGDGGFTYEQYF. In nucleotides, the CDR3 is TGTGCCAGCAGGGACGGGGATGGCGGTTTTACCTACGAGCAGTACTTC.